The TCR beta chain described here comes from a study of stem cell transplantation in POMP-related autoinflammatory disease. Study summary: Hypothesis: faulty thymoproteasomes impair CD8+ T-cell selection, skewing TRB repertoires. General study points: Fewer unique TRB V-J gene pairings were identified in patients with PRAID.

Libraries were prepared by immunoSEQ multiplex PCR; TCRdb keeps only in-frame clonotypes and omits some of them. The table shows 9,500 to 10,000 clones, with 75% to 85% occurring only once. The germline V gene encodes CDR1 MDHEN and CDR2 SYDVKM. Trimming took off 6 bases at V and 3 bases at J, with 18 bases between the two ends. There are 16 residues in the CDR3. Worth noting for this clone: Its matching antigen is unknown.

The V gene is TRBV28, the J gene TRBJ1-5; D perhaps matches TRBD1 (6 bases). The source was CD4+ T cells from PBMCs, collected after stem cell transplantation. The clonotype originates from a human patient with POMP-related autoinflammation and immune dysregulation (PRAID). The T cells may partly be graft donor cells. The CDR3 loop reads CASSRTRQVNNQPQHF. The CDR3 DNA is TGTGCCAGCAGCAGAACCCGACAGGTAAACAATCAGCCCCAGCATTTT.